These T cell receptor beta chains were read from a single sample in a study of blood T cell repertoires in COVID-19. Produced via immunoSEQ multiplex PCR; TCRdb's table is partial and in-frame only. Here the sample spans about 330,000 clones, approximately 90% being singletons. The sample consisted of peripheral blood. Receptors originate from a woman aged 50 to 65 with active or convalescent COVID-19. Both conserved end residues are part of each CDR3. A D gene is named only where the DNA matches it firmly. The size field is filled for only some rows; it gives once, few, many or a size class.

D gene,J gene,clone size,V gene,CDR3 protein,CDR3 DNA
TRBD1,TRBJ2-5,once,TRBV9,CASSSRQGRGAETQYF,TGTGCCAGCAGCTCTAGACAGGGGCGGGGTGCAGAGACCCAGTACTTC
TRBD1,TRBJ2-5,.,TRBV25-1,CASSVDRASETQYF,TGTGCCAGCAGTGTGGACAGGGCATCGGAGACCCAGTACTTC
.,TRBJ2-7,.,TRBV5-1,CASSLDLGSLYEQYF,TGCGCCAGCAGCTTGGATCTAGGATCACTCTACGAGCAGTACTTC
.,TRBJ1-5,.,TRBV7-9,CASSSPGAHSNQPQHF,TGTGCCAGCAGCTCCCCAGGGGCACATAGCAATCAGCCCCAGCATTTT
.,TRBJ1-1,once,TRBV9,CASSGTDSKRTEAFF,TGTGCCAGCAGCGGGACGGACTCAAAAAGGACGGAAGCTTTCTTT
.,TRBJ1-5,.,TRBV7-2,CASSRSTGSSNQPQHF,TGTGCCAGCAGCCGCAGTACAGGTTCGAGCAATCAGCCCCAGCATTTT
.,TRBJ2-1,.,TRBV28,CASMTVPSNEQFF,TGTGCCAGCATGACAGTCCCAAGCAATGAGCAGTTCTTC
TRBD1,TRBJ1-5,.,TRBV5-1,CASSLGTGKRNQPQHF,TGCGCCAGCAGCCTCGGGACAGGAAAACGAAATCAGCCCCAGCATTTT
.,TRBJ2-7,.,TRBV4-2,CASSQEDLSYEQYF,TGTGCCAGCAGCCAAGAGGACTTATCCTACGAGCAGTACTTC
.,TRBJ2-1,.,TRBV6-2/TRBV6-3,CASSWPGYNEQFF,TGTGCCAGCAGTTGGCCGGGGTACAATGAGCAGTTCTTC
.,TRBJ1-1,.,TRBV7-2,CASSSSRNTEAFF,TGTGCCAGCAGCTCTAGTCGGAACACTGAAGCTTTCTTT
TRBD1,TRBJ2-1,.,TRBV5-4,CASSAGTGLFF,TGTGCCAGCAGCGCCGGGACAGGGCTGTTCTTC
TRBD1,TRBJ1-1,.,TRBV29-1,CSVVFNRGGQGLAEAFF,TGCAGCGTTGTGTTTAATCGGGGGGGACAGGGGCTTGCTGAAGCTTTCTTT
TRBD1,TRBJ1-1,.,TRBV9,CASSVGTGGGEAFF,TGTGCCAGCAGCGTCGGGACAGGGGGCGGCGAAGCTTTCTTT
TRBD1,TRBJ2-7,.,TRBV2,CASSLGQGDYEQYF,TGTGCCAGCAGCCTCGGACAGGGTGACTACGAGCAGTACTTC
.,TRBJ1-2,.,TRBV20-1,CSATRGSGYTF,TGCAGTGCTACCCGAGGATCTGGCTACACCTTC
.,TRBJ1-2,.,TRBV6-4,CASSTGGGSLTF,TGTGCCAGCAGCACCGGGGGGGGCTCTCTCACCTTC
TRBD1,TRBJ2-7,few,TRBV7-9,CASSLAQGAGEQYF,TGTGCCAGCAGCTTAGCGCAGGGGGCAGGCGAGCAGTACTTC
.,TRBJ2-1,.,TRBV4-2,CASSQEGGDFYNEQFF,TGTGCCAGCAGCCAAGAAGGGGGGGACTTCTACAATGAGCAGTTCTTC
.,TRBJ1-2,.,TRBV19,CASSIGGASGYTF,TGTGCCAGTAGTATCGGAGGGGCGAGCGGCTACACCTTC
TRBD2,TRBJ2-1,.,TRBV11-2,CASSAGLAGYEQFF,TGTGCCAGCAGCGCCGGACTAGCGGGATATGAGCAGTTCTTC
TRBD1,TRBJ2-1,.,TRBV9,CASSVAGQGYNEQFF,TGTGCCAGCAGCGTAGCGGGACAGGGATACAATGAGCAGTTCTTC
TRBD1,TRBJ1-2,once,TRBV9,CASSVDPLRGTGGLDGYTF,TGTGCCAGCAGCGTCGATCCACTTCGGGGGACAGGGGGCCTGGATGGCTACACCTTC
.,TRBJ2-2,.,TRBV7-6,CASSLFAGSGELFF,TGTGCCAGCAGCTTATTTGCGGGGAGCGGGGAGCTGTTTTTT
TRBD1,TRBJ2-1,.,TRBV6-6,CASSYVGQGYNEQFF,TGTGCCAGCAGTTATGTGGGACAGGGGTACAATGAGCAGTTCTTC
.,TRBJ2-3,.,TRBV19,CASSIPGWEVTDTQYF,TGTGCCAGTAGTATCCCGGGGTGGGAGGTGACAGATACGCAGTATTTT
TRBD1,TRBJ2-7,.,TRBV19,CASQADRTSYEQYF,TGTGCCAGTCAAGCGGACAGGACAAGCTACGAGCAGTACTTC